These 14 T cell receptor beta chains were all obtained from the same sample, sequenced in a study of T cell repertoires in cytomegalovirus infection. Their antigens are not known. MiXCR, run by TCRdb on the reads, gives a single entry per CDR3 protein. The repertoire holds 200,000 to 250,000 distinct CDR3 sequences, with 38% as singletons. The specimen comprised CD8+ T cells from cultured PBMCs, sampled from culture after CMV antigen stimulation. These TCRs come from a human donor in good health (CMV status not recorded). Some clones in this sample may be carry-over from other donors' samples.

This rearrangement joins TRBV7-2 to TRBJ1-6; D is unclear. The length of the CDR3 is 9 residues. Germline V gene sequence: CDR1 SGHTA, CDR2 FQGNSA. Trimming took 2 bases from V and 19 from J, leaving 6 bases between them. The CDR3 coding sequence is TGTGCCAGCAGCTTAAGAAGGCACTTT. Translating it yields CASSLRRHF.

This sequence joins TRBV28 and TRBJ1-1; a possible D gene is TRBD1 (5 bases). The CDR3 is made up of 16 amino acids. The germline V and J ends were trimmed by 1 base and 0 bases, with 12 bases remaining between them. Germline CDR1 reads MDHEN; CDR2 reads SYDVKM. This chain's CDR3 is CASSLSLTAMNTEAFF. CDR3 DNA: TGTGCCAGCAGTTTATCCCTGACAGCGATGAACACTGAAGCTTTCTTT.

This chain joins TRBV5-1 and TRBJ2-1; 11 bases match TRBD1. Germline V CDR1 and CDR2: SGHRS, YFSETQ. This CDR3 spans 16 amino acids. With V trimmed by 0 bases and J by 9 bases, 8 bases remained unmatched. CDR3 nucleotide sequence: TGCGCCAGCAGCTTGGGGACAGGGGGCGAATCGGGTGAGCAGTTCTTC. It codes for CASSLGTGGESGEQFF.

V gene TRBV20-1 combines with J gene TRBJ1-3; 7 bases are a match to TRBD1. With V trimmed by 1 base and J by 3 bases, 12 bases remained unmatched. The CDR3 runs 17 residues. CDR1 DFQATT and CDR2 SNEGSKA come from the germline V gene (reference sequence). The CDR3 nucleotides read TGCAGTGCTAGAGCATTTGTCGAGGGGGCCGGTGGAAACACCATATATTTT. Its translation is CSARAFVEGAGGNTIYF.

In this sample, this clonotype turned up a few times. The J gene is TRBJ2-1, the V gene TRBV7-3, with a weak D call TRBD1 (5 bases). Germline CDR1 SGHTA, CDR2 FQGTGA. V was shortened by 1 base and J by 8 bases, with 9 bases between the two germline ends. The CDR3 consists of 13 residues. The CDR3: CASSLRQGDEQFF. CDR3 sequence (DNA): TGTGCCAGCAGCTTAAGGCAGGGTGATGAGCAGTTCTTC.

This clonotype was picked up many times. The chain joins TRBV7-3 to TRBJ1-1, with D possibly TRBD1 on 6 matching bases. V lost 5 bases and J 1 base, leaving 11 bases between the germline ends. CDR3 size: 14 residues. In germline, CDR1 is SGHTA, CDR2 FQGTGA. The CDR3 spells CASSNLQGNTEAFF. The CDR3 nucleotides read TGTGCCAGCAGCAACTTACAGGGGAACACTGAAGCTTTCTTT.

V gene TRBV27 combines with J gene TRBJ2-7, with D hard to call. The CDR3 is 14 residues long. Germline V gene data show CDR1 as MNHEY and CDR2 as SMNVEV (reference sequence). Trimming took 2 bases from V and 7 from J, leaving 15 bases between them. The CDR3 reads CASSLTPGVTEQYF. The CDR3 nucleotides are TGTGCCAGCAGTTTAACCCCTGGGGTTACGGAGCAGTACTTC.

The V and J genes are TRBV6-5 and TRBJ2-1; 7 nucleotides align to TRBD2. V dropped 0 bases and J dropped 5; count of bases not matched to a gene: 7. The germline gives CDR1 MNHEY, CDR2 SVGAGI. The CDR3 covers 16 residues. The CDR3 spells CASSYSGGGIHNEQFF. The DNA of the CDR3 is TGTGCCAGCAGTTACTCGGGGGGGGGGATCCACAATGAGCAGTTCTTC.

This clonotype was observed at least ten times. This chain links TRBV7-2 with TRBJ2-1, with 12 bases matching TRBD2. V lost 4 bases, J lost 12 bases, and 10 bases stayed unmatched. CDR1 SGHTA and CDR2 FQGNSA come from the germline V gene. The CDR3 spans 15 residues. CDR3 loop: CASSSYPGLAGRQFF. The CDR3, as DNA: TGTGCCAGCAGCTCCTACCCGGGACTAGCGGGCCGGCAGTTCTTC.

This clonotype was seen ten or more times. The rearrangement uses TRBV7-3 and TRBJ2-5; weak D call: TRBD1 (5 bases). There are 16 residues in the CDR3. With 1 base removed from V and 0 bases from J, the gap between germline ends came to 12 bases. Germline values: CDR1 SGHTA, CDR2 FQGTGA. CDR3 coding DNA: TGTGCCAGCAGCTTAAATGGTAGGGGATACCAAGAGACCCAGTACTTC. Translated, it gives CASSLNGRGYQETQYF.

The rearrangement joins TRBV12-2 to TRBJ1-1. TRBV12-2 constitutes a pseudogene. There are 16 residues in the CDR3. DNA of the CDR3: TGTGCAAGTCGCTTAGCGAGGGTGAGGCCATATCCTGAAGCTTTCTTT. Amino acid sequence: CASRLARVRPYPEAFF.

This chain links TRBV11-2 with TRBJ2-7; 8 nucleotides align to TRBD1. Germline V CDR1 and CDR2: SGHAT, FQNNGV. This CDR3 is 14 amino acids long. With V trimmed by 6 bases and J by 5 bases, 9 bases remained unmatched. CDR3: CASRDPGTGDEQYF. CDR3 coding DNA: TGTGCCAGCAGGGATCCAGGGACAGGCGACGAGCAGTACTTC.

The chain combines TRBV6-2 or TRBV6-3 with TRBJ2-4; tentatively, D is TRBD1 or TRBD2 (6 bases each). The CDR3 contains 12 residues. Germline V gene sequence: CDR1 MNHEY, CDR2 SVGEGT. With 5 bases removed from V and 10 bases from J, the gap between germline ends came to 12 bases. The CDR3: CASSPRDIIQYF. The CDR3 bases are TGTGCCAGCAGTCCGCGGGACATTATTCAGTACTTC.

J is TRBJ2-7 and V is TRBV19; the match to TRBD2 covers 11 bases. Per germline, CDR1 LNHDA and CDR2 SQIVND (reference sequence). The CDR3 totals 17 residues. V shed 1 base, J shed 2 bases, and the junction held 7 bases outside the gene matches. DNA for the CDR3: TGTGCCAGTAGTATAGTGTGGCTAGCGGGGGGACCCTACGAGCAGTACTTC. The encoded protein is CASSIVWLAGGPYEQYF.